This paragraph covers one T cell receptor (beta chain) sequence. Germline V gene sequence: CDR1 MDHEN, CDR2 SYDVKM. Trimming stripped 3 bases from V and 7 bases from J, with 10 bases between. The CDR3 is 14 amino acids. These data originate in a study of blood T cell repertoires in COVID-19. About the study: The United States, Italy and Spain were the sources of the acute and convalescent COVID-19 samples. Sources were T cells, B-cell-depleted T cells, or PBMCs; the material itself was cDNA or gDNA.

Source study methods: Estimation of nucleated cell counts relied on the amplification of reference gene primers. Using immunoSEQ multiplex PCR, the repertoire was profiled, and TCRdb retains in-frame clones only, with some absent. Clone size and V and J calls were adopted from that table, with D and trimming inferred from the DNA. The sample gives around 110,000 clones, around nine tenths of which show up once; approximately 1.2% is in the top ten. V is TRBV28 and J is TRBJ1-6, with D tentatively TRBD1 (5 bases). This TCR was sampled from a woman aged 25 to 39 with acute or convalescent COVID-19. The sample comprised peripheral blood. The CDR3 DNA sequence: TGTGCCAGCAGTTTCAGGGTAGGAAATTCACCCCTCCACTTT. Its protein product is CASSFRVGNSPLHF.